This TCR beta chain was captured in a study of blood T cells in healthy people across ages. Study in general: T cells yielded about one barcoded beta molecule per two cells through template switching. Study results and limitations: With age, beta diversity per million T cells declined roughly linearly, significantly by approximately 40.

Then a second PCR, running about 6 to 11 cycles, was carried out with a sample-barcoded 5' primer and a J-beta primer mix. Each TCR beta cDNA got a 12-nucleotide random molecular identifier. TCRdb used MiXCR to reprocess the 5' RACE reads, holding one entry per CDR3 protein. The sample shows approximately 1,700,000 distinct CDR3 sequences, more than 35% of them seen only once. The length of the CDR3 is 14 residues. Germline lookup yields CDR1 MNHNS and CDR2 SASEGT. Comment on this clonotype: No antigen is known for it. At one end, the junction sequence differs from germline, possibly due to a read error.

This TCR came from a human donor in good health. Sequencing was carried out using blood. The chain recombines TRBV6-1 with TRBJ1-2; a weak D match, TRBD1 (5 bases). In DNA form, the CDR3 reads TGTACCAGCAGTGACGGGGGAGGTGGCTATGGCTACACCTTC. Residues: CTSSDGGGGYGYTF.